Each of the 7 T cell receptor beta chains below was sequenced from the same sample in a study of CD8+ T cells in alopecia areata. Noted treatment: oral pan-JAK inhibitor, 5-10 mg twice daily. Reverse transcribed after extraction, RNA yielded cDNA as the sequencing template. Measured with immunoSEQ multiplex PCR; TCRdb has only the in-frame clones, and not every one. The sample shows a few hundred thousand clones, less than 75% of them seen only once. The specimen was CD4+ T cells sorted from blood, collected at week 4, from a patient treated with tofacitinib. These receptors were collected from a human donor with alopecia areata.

The CDR3 DNA sequence: TGCGCCAGCGGACAGGGGGAAGGTCTCTCTGGGGCCAACGTCCTGACTTTC. Amino acid sequence: CASGQGEGLSGANVLTF. This chain links TRBV5-1 with TRBJ2-6, with TRBD1 matching 10 bases. Germline CDR1 is SGHRS and CDR2 is YFSETQ. The trim removed 7 bases at V and 0 bases at J, leaving 7 bases unmatched. The CDR3 runs to 17 residues.

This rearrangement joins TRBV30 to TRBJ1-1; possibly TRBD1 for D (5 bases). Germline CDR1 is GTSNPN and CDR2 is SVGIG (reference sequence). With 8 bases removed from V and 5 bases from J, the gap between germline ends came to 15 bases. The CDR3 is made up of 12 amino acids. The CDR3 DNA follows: TGTGCCCGGGGCCGGAGAGGGACTGAAGCTTTCTTT. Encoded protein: CARGRRGTEAFF.

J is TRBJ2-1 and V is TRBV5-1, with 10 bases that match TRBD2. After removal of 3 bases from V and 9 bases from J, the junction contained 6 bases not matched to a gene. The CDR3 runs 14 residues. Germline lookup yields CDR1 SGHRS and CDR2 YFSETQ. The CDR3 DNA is TGCGCCAGCAGCTCACTAGCGGGGAGAAGTGAGCAGTTCTTC. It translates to CASSSLAGRSEQFF.

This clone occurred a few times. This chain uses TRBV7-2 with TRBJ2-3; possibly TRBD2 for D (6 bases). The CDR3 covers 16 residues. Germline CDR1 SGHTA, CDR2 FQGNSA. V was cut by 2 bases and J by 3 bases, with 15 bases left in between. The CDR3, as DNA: TGTGCCAGCAGCTTACGGGTGGGGGGTTTTACAGATACGCAGTATTTT. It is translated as CASSLRVGGFTDTQYF. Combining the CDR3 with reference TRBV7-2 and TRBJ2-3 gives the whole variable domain GAGVSQSPSNKVTEKGKDVELRCDPISGHTALYWYRQSLGQGLEFLIYFQGNSAPDKSGLPSDRFSAERTGGSVSTLTIQRTQQEDSAVYLCASSLRVGGFTDTQYFGPGTRLTVL.

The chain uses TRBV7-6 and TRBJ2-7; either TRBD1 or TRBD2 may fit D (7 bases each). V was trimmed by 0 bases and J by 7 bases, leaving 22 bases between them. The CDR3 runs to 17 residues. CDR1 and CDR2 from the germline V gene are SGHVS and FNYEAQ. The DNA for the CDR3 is TGTGCCAGCAGCTTAGCGGGAGGGACAGTGGATCCGCGGGAGCAGTACTTC. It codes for CASSLAGGTVDPREQYF.

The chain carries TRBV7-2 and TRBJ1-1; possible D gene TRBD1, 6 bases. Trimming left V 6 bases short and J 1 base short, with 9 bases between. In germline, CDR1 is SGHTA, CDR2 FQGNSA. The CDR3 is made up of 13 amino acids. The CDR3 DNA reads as TGTGCCAGCAGGGGGACATCGAACACTGAAGCTTTCTTT. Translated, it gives CASRGTSNTEAFF.

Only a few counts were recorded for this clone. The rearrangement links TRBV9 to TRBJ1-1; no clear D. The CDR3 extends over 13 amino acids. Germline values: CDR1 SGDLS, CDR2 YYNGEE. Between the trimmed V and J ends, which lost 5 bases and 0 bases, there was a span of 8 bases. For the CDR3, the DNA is TGTGCCAGCAGTAGTAGTGTGAACACTGAAGCTTTCTTT. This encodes CASSSSVNTEAFF.